A single sample is the source of the 9 T cell receptor beta chains below, sequenced in a study of cytomegalovirus exposure and HLA in healthy donors. Researchers ran the PCR with 60 Vbeta and 13 Jbeta primers. Sequencing was performed with immunoSEQ multiplex PCR; in TCRdb, only in-frame clones are kept and a portion is missing. This sample carries tens of thousands of clones, roughly four fifths of them seen once, and the ten largest clones take about 9.3%. Sequencing was performed on PBMCs. These receptors originate from a woman between 40 and 55 years old in good health and CMV-seronegative.

This rearrangement joins TRBV5-1 to TRBJ2-5; 8 nucleotides match TRBD2. V dropped 1 base and J dropped 1; count of bases not matched to a gene: 3. Germline V lookup: CDR1 SGHRS, CDR2 YFSETQ. This CDR3 is 15 amino acids long. Written as DNA, the CDR3 is TGCGCCAGCAGCTTGCCTACTAGCGGCCAAGAGACCCAGTACTTC. This sequence encodes CASSLPTSGQETQYF.

The rearrangement uses TRBV9 and TRBJ2-1, with D possibly TRBD2 on 6 matching bases. This CDR3 is 13 amino acids long. V dropped 4 bases and J dropped 5 bases, with 10 bases sitting between them. Germline-derived CDR1 and CDR2 are SGDLS and YYNGEE. The CDR3 loop reads CASSLGLNNEQFF. For the CDR3, the DNA is TGTGCCAGCAGCCTGGGACTTAACAATGAGCAGTTCTTC.

The chain joins TRBV4-2 to TRBJ2-5, with a possible D match to TRBD2 (6 bases). Trimming cost V 4 bases and J 5 bases, with 14 bases left between them. This CDR3 spans 14 amino acids. Germline V gives CDR1 LGHNA, CDR2 YNFKEQ. In DNA, the CDR3 is TGTGCCAGCAGCCGCGGGAACGAAGAGGAGACCCAGTACTTC. This codes for CASSRGNEEETQYF.

This chain links TRBV27 with TRBJ2-2; TRBD1 agrees at 8 bases. V lost 4 bases to trimming and J lost 0 bases; unmatched junction nucleotides: 4. The CDR3 length is 16 residues. CDR1 MNHEY and CDR2 SMNVEV come from the germline V gene (reference sequence). CDR3 sequence reads: CASSSGQVTNTGELFF. CDR3 DNA: TGTGCCAGCAGTTCGGGACAGGTGACGAACACCGGGGAGCTGTTTTTT.

This clone was picked up a small number of times. The genes are TRBV6-6 and TRBJ1-3, with a possible D match to TRBD1 (5 bases). The CDR3 sequence is 15 residues long. Germline CDR1 MNHNY, CDR2 SVGAGI (reference sequence). The V gene lost 6 bases and the J gene lost 0 bases, with 12 bases spanning the gap. The CDR3, as DNA: TGTGCCAGCAGAGCAGGGACTTTCTCTGGAAACACCATATATTTT. Protein: CASRAGTFSGNTIYF.

CDR3 coding DNA: TGCGCCAGCAGTGCAGGAGGAGCGGGGGGTTCCGATACGCAGTATTTT. Amino acid sequence: CASSAGGAGGSDTQYF. The genes are TRBV5-1 and TRBJ2-3, with 9 nucleotides matching TRBD2. This CDR3 region has 16 residues. V shed 5 bases, J shed 6 bases, and the junction held 13 bases outside the gene matches. CDR1 is SGHRS, CDR2 YFSETQ, per germline.

In its sample, this clone was seen once. The rearrangement joins TRBV6-5 to TRBJ1-1; possibly TRBD1 for D (6 bases). CDR3 size: 14 residues. Trimming removed 5 bases at V and 0 bases at J, with 10 bases between. CDR1 and CDR2 from the germline V gene are MNHEY and SVGAGI. The CDR3 is CASSPAGVNTEAFF. The CDR3 DNA reads as TGTGCCAGCAGTCCCGCAGGGGTGAACACTGAAGCTTTCTTT.

J is TRBJ1-4 and V is TRBV7-9; D may be TRBD1 (6 bases). CDR1 is SEHNR and CDR2 is FQNEAQ in the germline V gene (reference sequence). Trimming removed 5 bases at V and 3 bases at J, with 13 bases between. There are 15 residues in the CDR3. The CDR3 loop is CASSAGTGSNEKLFF. For the CDR3, the DNA is TGTGCCAGCAGCGCCGGAACAGGGTCTAATGAAAAACTGTTTTTT.

The chain uses TRBV5-1 and TRBJ1-1, with 8 bases identical to TRBD1. Germline values: CDR1 SGHRS, CDR2 YFSETQ. The CDR3 totals 13 residues. The V and J ends lost 1 base and 7 bases, in that order; junction bases with no gene match: 3. The CDR3 DNA sequence: TGCGCCAGCAGCTTGCAGGGGGCACTTGAAGCTTTCTTT. As protein: CASSLQGALEAFF.